This T cell receptor (beta chain) was sequenced for a study of CD8 T cells in Susac syndrome. Study results and limitations: The peak of CD8+ clonal expansion in Susac was seen in TEMRA cells and active patients.

CD8+ and CD4+ T cells taken from blood had their TCR beta sequenced. Random hexamers were used to reverse transcribe about 0.5 to 1 ug of RNA. The CDR3 of TCR beta was amplified by immunoSEQ multiplex PCR across 54 Vbeta and 13 Jbeta. TCRdb analysed the immunoSEQ multiplex PCR reads with MiXCR anew, one entry per CDR3 protein. The table has around 100,000 distinct CDR3 sequences, 95% seen once. This CDR3 spans 13 amino acids. Per the germline V gene, CDR1 is MGHDK and CDR2 is SYGVNS. Worth noting for this clonotype: Its specificity is unknown.

This clonotype originated in a human donor with Susac syndrome. The material sequenced was CD8+ T cells from PBMCs. The rearrangement uses TRBV25-1 and TRBJ2-2; D might be TRBD2 (5 bases). The CDR3 nucleotides read TGTGCTACGGGTCGGGATTACACCGGGGAGCTGTTTTTT. As protein: CATGRDYTGELFF.